This T cell receptor beta chain was retrieved from a study of technical replicates of blood from a few donors. Germline lookup yields CDR1 MNHNY and CDR2 SVGAGI (reference sequence). Unmatched junction bases numbered 6, after V lost 5 bases and J lost 4 bases. The CDR3 extends over 15 amino acids. TCRdb's table, derived via immunoSEQ multiplex PCR, lists solely in-frame clones and lacks some. Of some 56,000 clones listed, 90% to 95% are singletons. Sequenced material: PBMCs. This chain uses TRBV6-6 with TRBJ2-5; 11 bases line up with TRBD1. This TCR came from a human donor in good health. Some clones in this sample may be carry-over from other donors' samples. Written as DNA, the CDR3 is TGTGCCAGCAGTCACGGACAGGGGGCCGGAGAGACCCAGTACTTC. Translating it yields CASSHGQGAGETQYF.